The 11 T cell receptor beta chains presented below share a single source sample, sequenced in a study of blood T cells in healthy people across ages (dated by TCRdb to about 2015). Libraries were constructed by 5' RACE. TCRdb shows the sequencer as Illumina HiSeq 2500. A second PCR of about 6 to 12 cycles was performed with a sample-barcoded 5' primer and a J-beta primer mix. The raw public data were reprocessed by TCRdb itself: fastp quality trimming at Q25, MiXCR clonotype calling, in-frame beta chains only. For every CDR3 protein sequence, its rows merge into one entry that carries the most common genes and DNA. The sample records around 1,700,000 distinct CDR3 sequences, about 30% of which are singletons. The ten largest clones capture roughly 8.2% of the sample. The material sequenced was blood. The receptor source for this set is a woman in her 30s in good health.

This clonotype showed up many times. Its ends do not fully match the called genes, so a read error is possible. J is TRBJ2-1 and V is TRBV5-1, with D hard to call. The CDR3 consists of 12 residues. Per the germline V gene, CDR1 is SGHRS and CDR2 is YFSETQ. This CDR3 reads CASSLVSNEQFF. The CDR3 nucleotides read TGTGCCAGCAGCTTAGTAAGCAATGAGCAGTTCTTC.

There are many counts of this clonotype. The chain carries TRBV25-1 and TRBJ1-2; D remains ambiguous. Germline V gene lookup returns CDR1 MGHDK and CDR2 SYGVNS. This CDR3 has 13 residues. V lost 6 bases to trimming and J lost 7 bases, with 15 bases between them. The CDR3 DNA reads TGTGCCAGCAGCCACTTGAAGTTCGGTGGCTACACCTTC. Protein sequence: CASSHLKFGGYTF.

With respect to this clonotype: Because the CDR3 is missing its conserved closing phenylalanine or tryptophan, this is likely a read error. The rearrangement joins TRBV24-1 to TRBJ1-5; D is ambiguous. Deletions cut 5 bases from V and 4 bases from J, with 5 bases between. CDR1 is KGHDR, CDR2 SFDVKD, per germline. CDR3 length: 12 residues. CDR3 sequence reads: CATSAGNQPQHV. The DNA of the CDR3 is TGTGCCACCAGTGCGGGAAATCAGCCCCAGCATGTT.

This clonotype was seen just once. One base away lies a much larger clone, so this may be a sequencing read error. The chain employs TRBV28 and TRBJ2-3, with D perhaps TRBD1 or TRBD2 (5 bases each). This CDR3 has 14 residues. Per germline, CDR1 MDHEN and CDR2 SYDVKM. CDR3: CASSLGVRTDTRYF. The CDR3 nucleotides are TGTGCCAGCAGTTTGGGGGTACGCACAGATACGCGGTATTTT.

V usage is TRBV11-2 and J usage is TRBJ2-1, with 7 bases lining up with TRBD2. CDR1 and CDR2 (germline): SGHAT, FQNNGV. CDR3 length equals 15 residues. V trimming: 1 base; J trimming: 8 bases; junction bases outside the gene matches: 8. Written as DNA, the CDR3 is TGTGCCAGCAGCTTAGCACTAGCGAAGAACTATGAGCAGTTCTTC. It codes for CASSLALAKNYEQFF.

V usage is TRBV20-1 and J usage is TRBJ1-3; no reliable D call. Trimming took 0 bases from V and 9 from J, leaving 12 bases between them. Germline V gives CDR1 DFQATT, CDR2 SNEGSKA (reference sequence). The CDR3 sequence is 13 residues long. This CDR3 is CSAREPARGTIYF. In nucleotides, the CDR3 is TGCAGTGCTAGAGAGCCAGCCAGAGGCACCATATATTTT.

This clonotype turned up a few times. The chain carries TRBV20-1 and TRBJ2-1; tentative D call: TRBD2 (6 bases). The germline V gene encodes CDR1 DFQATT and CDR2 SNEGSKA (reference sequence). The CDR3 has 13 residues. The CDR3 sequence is CSGRETRYNEQFF. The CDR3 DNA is TGCAGCGGGAGAGAGACTCGCTACAATGAGCAGTTCTTC.

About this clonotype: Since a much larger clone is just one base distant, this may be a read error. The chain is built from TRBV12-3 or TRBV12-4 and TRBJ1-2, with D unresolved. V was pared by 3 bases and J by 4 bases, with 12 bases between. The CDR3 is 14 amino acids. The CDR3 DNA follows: TGTGCCAGCAGTTTTGAGTTGGCCGTCTATGGCTACACCTTC. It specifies CASSFELAVYGYTF.

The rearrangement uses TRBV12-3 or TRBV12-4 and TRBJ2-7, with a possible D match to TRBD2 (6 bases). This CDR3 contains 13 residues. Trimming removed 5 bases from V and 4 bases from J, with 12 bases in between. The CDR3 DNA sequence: TGTGCCAGCAGTAACCCTGGACTATACGAGCAGTACTTC. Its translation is CASSNPGLYEQYF.

The CDR3 bases are TGTGCCAGCTCAATGACAGGCAGAGACTACGAGCAGTACTTC. It translates to CASSMTGRDYEQYF. The rearrangement joins TRBV18 to TRBJ2-4; D might be TRBD1 (6 bases). The end of the DNA aligns better with TRBJ2-7, so the J call may be wrong. Germline V gene sequence: CDR1 KGHSH, CDR2 LQKENI. CDR3 length equals 14 residues.

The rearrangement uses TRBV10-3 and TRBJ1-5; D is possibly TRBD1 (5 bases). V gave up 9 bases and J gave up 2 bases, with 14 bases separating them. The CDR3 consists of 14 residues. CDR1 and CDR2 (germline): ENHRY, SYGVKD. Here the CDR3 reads CAMLNQGGNQPQHF. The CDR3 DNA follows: TGTGCCATGCTTAACCAGGGCGGCAATCAGCCCCAGCATTTT.